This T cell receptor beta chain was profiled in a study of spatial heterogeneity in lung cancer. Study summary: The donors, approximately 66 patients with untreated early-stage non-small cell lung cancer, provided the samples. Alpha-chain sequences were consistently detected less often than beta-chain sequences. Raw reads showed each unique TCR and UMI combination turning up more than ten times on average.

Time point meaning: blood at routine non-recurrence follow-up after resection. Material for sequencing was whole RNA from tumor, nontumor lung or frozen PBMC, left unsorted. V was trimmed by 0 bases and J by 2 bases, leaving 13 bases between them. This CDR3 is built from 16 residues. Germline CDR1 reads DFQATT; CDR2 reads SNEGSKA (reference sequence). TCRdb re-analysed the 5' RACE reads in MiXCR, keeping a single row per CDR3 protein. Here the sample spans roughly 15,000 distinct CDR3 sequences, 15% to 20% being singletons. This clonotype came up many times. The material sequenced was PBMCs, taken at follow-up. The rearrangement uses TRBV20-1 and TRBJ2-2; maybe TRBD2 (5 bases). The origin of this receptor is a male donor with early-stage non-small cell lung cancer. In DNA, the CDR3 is TGCAGTGCTAGAGATCTGAGGGCCGCAAACACCGGGGAGCTGTTTTTT. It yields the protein CSARDLRAANTGELFF.